The 20 T cell receptor beta chains below come from one sample, sequenced in a study of blood T cell repertoires in COVID-19. Libraries were prepared by immunoSEQ multiplex PCR; TCRdb keeps only in-frame clonotypes and omits some of them. The sample records tens of thousands of clones, around four fifths being singletons. Sequences were obtained from peripheral blood. The source of these receptors is a man over 45 with active COVID-19.

This clone was seen a single time. The J gene is TRBJ2-1, the V gene TRBV7-6; 13 nucleotides line up with TRBD2. Germline V gene sequence: CDR1 SGHVS, CDR2 FNYEAQ. The ends lost 3 bases at V and 7 bases at J; junction bases unmatched: 6. This CDR3 spans 16 amino acids. The CDR3 DNA follows: TGTGCCAGCAGCTTCCAACTAGCGGGAGGGCCGAATGAGCAGTTCTTC. Amino acid sequence: CASSFQLAGGPNEQFF.

In nucleotides, the CDR3 is TGTGCCAGCAGCTTTAGGACTCTCGCGGGGGAGACCCAGTACTTC. It translates to CASSFRTLAGETQYF. The chain employs TRBV5-4 and TRBJ2-5, with D perhaps TRBD2 (6 bases). The CDR3 sequence is 15 residues long. Trimming took off 2 bases at V and 5 bases at J, with 16 bases between the two ends. The V gene's germline CDR1 is SGHNT and CDR2 YYREEE (reference sequence).

This clone was counted between two and nine times. The chain joins TRBV6-5 to TRBJ1-2; TRBD1 matches at 9 bases. CDR1 is MNHEY and CDR2 is SVGAGI in the germline V gene. Trimming removed 0 bases from V and 7 bases from J; junction bases left unmatched: 6. The CDR3 is made up of 15 amino acids. CDR3 DNA sequence: TGTGCCAGCAGTTACTCGAGGAGGGACAGGGCTGGCTACACCTTC. Protein product: CASSYSRRDRAGYTF.

The chain couples TRBV5-1 to TRBJ2-7; 7 bases fit TRBD2. This CDR3 contains 16 residues. Germline lookup yields CDR1 SGHRS and CDR2 YFSETQ. V trimming: 0 bases; J trimming: 0 bases; junction bases outside the gene matches: 6. The CDR3 DNA is TGCGCCAGCAGCTTGGCCGGCGGGAGCCTCTCCTACGAGCAGTACTTC. Amino acids: CASSLAGGSLSYEQYF.

This chain links TRBV18 with TRBJ1-6; D is possibly TRBD1 (6 bases). Trimming removed 3 bases at V and 3 bases at J, with 6 bases between. CDR1 and CDR2 (germline): KGHSH, LQKENI. The CDR3 runs to 14 residues. The CDR3 region is CASSPDSYNSPLHF. The DNA for the CDR3 is TGTGCCAGCTCACCGGACAGCTATAATTCACCCCTCCACTTT. Full variable domain (remainder filled in from reference TRBV18 and TRBJ1-6): NAGVMQNPRHLVRRRGQEARLRCSPMKGHSHVYWYRQLPEEGLKFMVYLQKENIIDESGMPKERFSAEFPKEGPSILRIQQVVRGDSAAYFCASSPDSYNSPLHFGNGTRLTVT.

The V call is TRBV2, the J call TRBJ1-1; D unclear. Deletions cut 6 bases from V and 6 bases from J, with 8 bases between. Germline-derived CDR1 and CDR2 are SNHLY and FYNNEI. The CDR3 runs to 11 residues. The CDR3 DNA reads as TGTGCCAGCAGGGGCATAGCTGAAGCTTTCTTT. Encoded protein: CASRGIAEAFF.

The chain couples TRBV30 to TRBJ2-7; maybe TRBD1 (6 bases). Per the germline V gene, CDR1 is GTSNPN and CDR2 is SVGIG (reference sequence). This CDR3 is built from 14 residues. Trimming left V 5 bases short and J 1 base short, with 15 bases between. Here the CDR3 reads CAWATGFLSYEQYF. The CDR3 DNA follows: TGTGCCTGGGCAACAGGGTTCCTTTCCTACGAGCAGTACTTC.

This clone occurred a few times. The CDR3 spells CASSVRQGRSIDEQYF. CDR3 sequence (DNA): TGTGCCAGCAGCGTTCGACAGGGGAGATCGATCGACGAGCAGTACTTC. The gene calls are TRBV14 and TRBJ2-7; 8 nucleotides match TRBD1. CDR3 length equals 16 residues. Per the germline V gene, CDR1 is SGHDN and CDR2 is FVKESK. The V gene end was trimmed by 5 bases and the J gene end by 5 bases; junction bases not matched to a gene: 14.

The chain couples TRBV1 to TRBJ2-1; TRBD2, the D gene given by the table, was not confirmed from the DNA. TRBV1 is a documented pseudogene. The CDR3 spans 17 residues. The CDR3 sequence: CTSSQDVGLAGSNEQFF. In nucleotides, the CDR3 is TGCACCAGCAGCCAAGATGTGGGGCTAGCGGGGTCAAATGAGCAGTTCTTC.

The genes are TRBV5-1 and TRBJ2-5, with 12 bases that match TRBD2. The germline gives CDR1 SGHRS, CDR2 YFSETQ. The CDR3 is made up of 16 amino acids. V lost 7 bases to trimming and J lost 5 bases; unmatched junction nucleotides: 12. The CDR3, as DNA: TGCGCCAGCTCCCGAGGGCTAGCGGGAGGGCCGGAGACCCAGTACTTC. Protein sequence: CASSRGLAGGPETQYF.

The V gene is TRBV9, the J gene TRBJ2-1; no clear D gene. This CDR3 region has 12 residues. Trimming left V 3 bases short and J 5 bases short, with 6 bases between. CDR1 is SGDLS, CDR2 YYNGEE, per germline. This CDR3 is CASSDLDNEQFF. In DNA, the CDR3 is TGTGCCAGCAGCGACTTAGACAATGAGCAGTTCTTC.

This clone was counted once. J is TRBJ2-4 and V is TRBV10-1; 10 bases are shared with TRBD2. In germline, CDR1 is WNHNN, CDR2 SYGVQD (reference sequence). V shed 4 bases, J shed 7 bases, and the junction held 10 bases outside the gene matches. The CDR3 length is 16 residues. This CDR3 reads CASSARSGRAENIQYF. CDR3 coding DNA: TGCGCCAGCAGTGCCAGAAGCGGGAGGGCCGAGAACATTCAGTACTTC.

The V gene is TRBV9, the J gene TRBJ2-3; a possible D gene is TRBD2 (6 bases). The CDR3 totals 14 residues. Germline CDR1 and CDR2: SGDLS and YYNGEE. V gave up 6 bases and J gave up 1 base, with 12 bases separating them. Here the CDR3 reads CASTGDPRTDTQYF. DNA of the CDR3: TGTGCCAGCACGGGGGACCCCCGCACAGATACGCAGTATTTT.

This sequence joins TRBV20-1 and TRBJ1-2, with D perhaps TRBD1 (5 bases). There are 15 residues in the CDR3. Germline V gene lookup returns CDR1 DFQATT and CDR2 SNEGSKA (reference sequence). The V and J ends lost 3 bases and 3 bases respectively, with 17 bases between them. DNA of the CDR3: TGCAGTGCTAGTTCCACCGGGCGGGGGGACTATGGCTACACCTTC. Translated, it gives CSASSTGRGDYGYTF.

This clone occurred a few times. The chain has TRBV21-1 and TRBJ2-7; whether TRBD2, the table's D call, matches the DNA was not checked. TRBV21-1 is an annotated pseudogene. The CDR3 sequence is 12 residues long. The CDR3, as DNA: TGTGCCAGCAGCAAAGGAGGGAACGAGCAGTACTTC. As protein: CASSKGGNEQYF.

V is TRBV6-6 and J is TRBJ1-4; 7 nucleotides align to TRBD1. Germline loops: CDR1 MNHNY, CDR2 SVGAGI (reference sequence). The CDR3 extends over 15 amino acids. V trimming: 5 bases; J trimming: 4 bases; junction bases outside the gene matches: 7. The CDR3 DNA is TGTGCCAGCAGTCCTCCGGGACAGAGTAATGAAAAACTGTTTTTT. It encodes CASSPPGQSNEKLFF.

The rearrangement uses TRBV2 and TRBJ2-2, with 7 bases that match TRBD2. Unmatched junction bases numbered 2, after V lost 5 bases and J lost 5 bases. Germline CDR1 and CDR2: SNHLY and FYNNEI. This CDR3 spans 13 amino acids. The CDR3 protein is CASSRAGTGELFF. The CDR3 DNA is TGTGCCAGCAGTCGAGCGGGAACCGGGGAGCTGTTTTTT. Filled out from reference TRBV2 and TRBJ2-2, the complete variable domain reads EPEVTQTPSHQVTQMGQEVILRCVPISNHLYFYWYRQILGQKVEFLVSFYNNEISEKSEIFDDQFSVERPDGSNFTLKIRSTKLEDSAMYFCASSRAGTGELFFGEGSRLTVL.

This chain connects TRBV5-4 to TRBJ2-2, with D possibly being TRBD2 (6 bases). Germline CDR1 is SGHNT and CDR2 is YYREEE (reference sequence). With 4 bases removed from V and 4 bases from J, the gap between germline ends came to 20 bases. The CDR3 runs to 17 residues. CDR3 coding DNA: TGTGCCAGCAGCACCGGGGTGGGGCGGGAAAGCACCGGGGAGCTGTTTTTT. Its protein product is CASSTGVGRESTGELFF.

This clone was observed a few times. The rearrangement uses TRBV2 and TRBJ2-7; 8 bases map to TRBD2. The V segment lost 2 bases and the J segment 3 bases; nucleotides outside the gene matches: 3. Germline V gene lookup returns CDR1 SNHLY and CDR2 FYNNEI. This CDR3 is 14 amino acids long. The CDR3 bases are TGTGCCAGCAGTGAATTTGCGGGGGGCTACGAGCAGTACTTC. Protein: CASSEFAGGYEQYF.

This clone has just one count. The V and J genes are TRBV19 and TRBJ1-2; tentatively, D is TRBD1 (6 bases). Looked up from germline, CDR1 is LNHDA and CDR2 is SQIVND (reference sequence). V lost 3 bases, J lost 6 bases, and 14 bases lay in between. This CDR3 has 14 residues. The CDR3 DNA reads TGTGCCAGTAGTATTCCCGGGACAATAGATGGCTACACCTTC. It translates to CASSIPGTIDGYTF.